This record looks at one T cell receptor (beta chain) sequence and its context. The data belong to a study of patients and donors after allogeneic stem cell transplantation. TCRdb processed the RT-PCR reads anew with MiXCR; each CDR3 protein has one entry. The data contain a few hundred thousand distinct CDR3 sequences, around an eighth of them seen just once; the ten biggest clones take up roughly 12%. Germline assignment: CDR1 MNHEY and CDR2 SVGAGI. V gave up 2 bases and J gave up 9 bases; unmatched junction bases: 6. The length of the CDR3 is 15 residues. Sequenced input: blood, either unsorted or a sorted T cell fraction (not recorded which). The rearrangement links TRBV6-5 to TRBJ2-1, with 11 bases identical to TRBD1. This receptor was obtained from a human donor who was either an allogeneic HSCT recipient or a stem cell or donor lymphocyte infusion donor (not recorded which). It is not recorded whose cells these are; they may come from a transplant donor. CDR3 region: CASSYPGQGVVEQFF. As DNA, the CDR3 is TGTGCCAGCAGTTACCCGGGACAGGGGGTTGTTGAGCAGTTCTTC.